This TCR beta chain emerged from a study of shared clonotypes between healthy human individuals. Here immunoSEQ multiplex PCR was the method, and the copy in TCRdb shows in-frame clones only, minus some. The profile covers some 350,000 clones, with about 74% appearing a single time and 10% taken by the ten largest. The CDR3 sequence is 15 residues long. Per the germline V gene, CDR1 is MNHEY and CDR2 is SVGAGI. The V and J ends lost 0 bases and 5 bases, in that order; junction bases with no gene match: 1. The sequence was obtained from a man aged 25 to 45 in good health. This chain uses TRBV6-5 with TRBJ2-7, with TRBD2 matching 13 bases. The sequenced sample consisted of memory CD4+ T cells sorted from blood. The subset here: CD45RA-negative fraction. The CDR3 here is CASSYSGTSGNEQYF. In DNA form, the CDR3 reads TGTGCCAGCAGTTACTCCGGGACTAGCGGGAACGAGCAGTACTTC.